What follows is one T cell receptor (beta chain) and its context. Its antigen has not been determined. Per-base quality was not reported, and no clone a single base away is much larger than it. Taken from the germline V gene (reference sequence), the CDR1 and CDR2 loops are MNHEY and SMNVEV. At the junction V is shortened by 2 bases and J by 6 bases; bases outside the gene matches: 8. From the cysteine up to the phenylalanine, the CDR3 has a length of 16 residues. The retained sequence is limited to the CDR3, 48 bases, with the frame set at the first base. RNA was extracted using the RNeasy kit, and roughly 0.5 to 1 ug of the RNA was reverse transcribed with random hexamers. The immunoSEQ multiplex PCR assay, which covers 54 Vbeta and 13 Jbeta segments, was used to amplify TCR beta CDR3 regions. PCR amplification bias was corrected using a synthetic template baseline for primer optimization and computational correction. Turning to the authors' computational methods: Reads were annotated to V, D and J genes per IMGT and analyzed with immunoSEQ Analyzer, keeping only productive sequences. Clonality was computed as one minus Shannon entropy normalized by log2 of the number of productive unique sequences. For each patient and control, public and private clones were evaluated within the 100 most prevalent clones. A clone was defined as Susac-specific if it was absent from the healthy and MS cohorts, from some 1,100 published viral clones and from other ImmuneACCESS disease sequences. TCRdb itself trimmed the public reads at Q25 with fastp, ran MiXCR and retained productive beta chains. Each CDR3 protein appears once, grouped with its most common genes and DNA. The V and J calls shown here were made by TCRdb, not taken from the authors' results. This sample has under 200,000 distinct CDR3 sequences in its table, and around 95% of those were observed once. The leading ten clones occupy more than 0.12% of the sample.

The sample originates from a study of CD8 T cells in Susac syndrome (dated by TCRdb to 2018 to 2020). At the level of the whole study: The study used repertoire sequencing to test whether antigen drove CD8+ T cell activation and differentiation in Susac syndrome. Broad study findings and their caveats: The number of individuals in the TCR sequencing and HLA analysis was recognized as being relatively small.

High-throughput TCR beta sequencing profiled peripheral blood CD8+ and CD4+ T cells from healthy donors, Susac syndrome patients and multiple sclerosis patients. The healthy donors served as controls matched for age and sex. Bulk CD8+ and CD4+ T cells were purified magnetically by negative isolation, whereas CD8+ TEMRA cells were enriched by FACS. Blood was drawn into EDTA tubes, processed within 24 hours, and PBMCs were isolated by density gradient centrifugation. PBMCs intended for TCR sequencing were cryopreserved in liquid nitrogen and were subsequently thawed in a 37 degrees C water bath. A purity of at least 90% was achieved for sorted or isolated CD4+, CD8+ and CD8+ TEMRA cells.

The sample comprised CD4+ T cells from PBMCs. The receptor comes from a human donor in good health. The chain links TRBV27 with TRBJ2-3; 10 bases in between match TRBD2. The base sequence is TGTGCCAGCAGTTTAAGCGGGGGGGCCCGATCGGATACGCAGTATTTT. The translation is CASSLSGGARSDTQYF.